The clone carrying this TCR beta chain turned up a few times. This entry comes from a study of low-dose radiotherapy and immunotherapy resistance in tumors. Turning to the study itself: Cohort 2 was treated with 1 Gy per fraction every two weeks, amounting to 13 Gy across 26 weeks. Oral administration of aspirin 300 mg daily occurred for four cycles, commencing at cycle 1 day 1.

Covering alpha and beta chains, TRAV- and TRBV-specific primers were used for the first-strand cDNA. The TCRs were subjected to amplification over approximately 20 PCR cycles employing a constant-region primer in conjunction with a V-primer adapter. In vitro transcription served to amplify the isolated mRNA. One entry per CDR3 protein results from TCRdb running MiXCR on the reads. This sample yields around 69,000 distinct CDR3 sequences, of which roughly 31% are seen a single time; around 10% belongs to the top ten. V dropped 2 bases and J dropped 3; count of bases not matched to a gene: 7. The CDR3 loop spans 16 amino acids. Germline V CDR1 and CDR2: SGHRS, YFSETQ. Sample time point: before trial treatment. Nivolumab, ipilimumab, aspirin, low-dose cyclophosphamide and low-dose radiotherapy were all administered to the donors.

The sequence was collected from a female donor with ovarian cancer. The chain combines TRBV5-1 with TRBJ2-7; TRBD1 matches 11 bases. Sequenced here: PBMCs, sampled before treatment. In DNA form, the CDR3 reads TGCGCCAGCAGCTTTGTGCCCGGGACAGGGGGCTACGAGCAGTACTTC. This gives the protein CASSFVPGTGGYEQYF.